These 10 T cell receptor beta chains were sequenced from one sample in a study of T cells after yellow fever vaccination. TCRdb fed the 5' RACE reads into MiXCR, producing one record per CDR3 protein. The table has fewer than 500,000 distinct CDR3 sequences, about 17% seen once. The source was PBMCs, collected before the yellow fever booster vaccination. The receptors derive from a man younger than 35 who received the YFV17D yellow fever vaccine.

This sequence joins TRBV18 and TRBJ2-5; D is perhaps TRBD1 (5 bases). The ends were cut back, 1 base at V and 2 bases at J, with 14 bases in the middle. The CDR3 spans 16 residues. Germline V CDR1 and CDR2: KGHSH, LQKENI. The CDR3 sequence is CASSPRDGSGQETQYF. As DNA, the CDR3 is TGTGCCAGCTCACCACGGGATGGGTCAGGGCAAGAGACCCAGTACTTC. Drawing the rest from reference TRBV18 and TRBJ2-5, the complete variable domain is NAGVMQNPRHLVRRRGQEARLRCSPMKGHSHVYWYRQLPEEGLKFMVYLQKENIIDESGMPKERFSAEFPKEGPSILRIQQVVRGDSAAYFCASSPRDGSGQETQYFGPGTRLLVL.

The rearrangement uses TRBV7-2 and TRBJ1-2, with D hard to call. The CDR3 spans 13 residues. V lost 6 bases, J lost 7 bases, and 15 bases lay in between. CDR1 is SGHTA, CDR2 FQGNSA, per germline. CDR3 DNA: TGTGCCAGCAGAGACCTCGAGAGCTCTGGCTACACCTTC. Protein: CASRDLESSGYTF.

The chain employs TRBV25-1 and TRBJ2-5; D ambiguous. CDR3 length equals 15 residues. The germline V gene encodes CDR1 MGHDK and CDR2 SYGVNS. With 3 bases removed from V and 2 bases from J, the gap between germline ends came to 13 bases. The CDR3 sequence: CASSDLRDIQETQYF. The CDR3, as DNA: TGTGCCAGCAGTGACCTCCGTGACATACAAGAGACCCAGTACTTC.

This clonotype came up a few times. V and J are TRBV2 and TRBJ2-3, with 8 nucleotides matching TRBD1. From germline, CDR1 is SNHLY and CDR2 FYNNEI. Trimming cost V 6 bases and J 2 bases; bases outside gene matches: 7. The CDR3 contains 15 residues. The DNA for the CDR3 is TGTGCCAGCAGACAGGGGGACCGTTACACAGATACGCAGTATTTT. Translating it yields CASRQGDRYTDTQYF.

This clonotype was counted a few times. The chain couples TRBV12-3 or TRBV12-4 to TRBJ2-2; TRBD1 agrees at 11 bases. CDR3 length: 15 residues. The V gene end was trimmed by 5 bases and the J gene end by 4 bases; junction bases not matched to a gene: 3. CDR3 in amino acids: CASSPGTGGTGELFF. In DNA, the CDR3 is TGTGCCAGCAGTCCCGGGACAGGGGGCACCGGGGAGCTGTTTTTT.

The chain has TRBV12-3 or TRBV12-4 and TRBJ2-7, with D maybe TRBD2 (6 bases). The CDR3 is made up of 15 amino acids. The V end was cut by 3 bases, the J end by 0 bases, with 12 bases between. The chain's CDR3 is CASSFGGLSSYEQYF. Here the CDR3 DNA reads TGTGCCAGCAGTTTCGGGGGTCTTAGCTCCTACGAGCAGTACTTC.

The sample holds a few counts of this clonotype. V gene TRBV20-1 combines with J gene TRBJ2-3, with D perhaps assigned TRBD1 or TRBD2 (5 bases each). This CDR3 spans 12 amino acids. V was shortened by 0 bases and J by 6 bases, with 7 bases between the two germline ends. CDR1 DFQATT and CDR2 SNEGSKA come from the germline V gene (reference sequence). The CDR3 region is CSARDWGDTQYF. CDR3 sequence (DNA): TGCAGTGCTAGAGATTGGGGGGATACGCAGTATTTT.

This clonotype was detected a few times. The chain joins TRBV7-2 to TRBJ1-4; D may be TRBD1 (5 bases). The V gene lost 5 bases and the J gene lost 0 bases, with 16 bases spanning the gap. CDR1 is SGHTA and CDR2 is FQGNSA in the germline V gene. The CDR3 spans 17 residues. The CDR3 reads CASSLRGGGSTNEKLFF. In DNA, the CDR3 is TGTGCCAGCAGCCTCCGTGGGGGAGGGTCAACTAATGAAAAACTGTTTTTT.

This clonotype came up a few times. The V gene is TRBV2, the J gene TRBJ1-3; D call uncertain. Germline CDR1 is SNHLY and CDR2 is FYNNEI. V lost 6 bases and J 0 bases, leaving 9 bases between the germline ends. The length of the CDR3 is 14 residues. The CDR3 sequence is CASRDLSSGNTIYF. CDR3 DNA: TGTGCCAGCAGGGACCTGAGCTCTGGAAACACCATATATTTT.

This clonotype was picked up a small number of times. The CDR3 reads CAISLAGENEQYF. As DNA, the CDR3 is TGTGCCATCAGTCTAGCGGGGGAGAACGAGCAGTACTTC. V and J are TRBV10-3 and TRBJ2-7, with 10 bases aligning to TRBD2. V shed 5 bases and J 5 bases; nucleotides not matched to a gene: 3. The CDR3 runs 13 residues. The germline V gene encodes CDR1 ENHRY and CDR2 SYGVKD.